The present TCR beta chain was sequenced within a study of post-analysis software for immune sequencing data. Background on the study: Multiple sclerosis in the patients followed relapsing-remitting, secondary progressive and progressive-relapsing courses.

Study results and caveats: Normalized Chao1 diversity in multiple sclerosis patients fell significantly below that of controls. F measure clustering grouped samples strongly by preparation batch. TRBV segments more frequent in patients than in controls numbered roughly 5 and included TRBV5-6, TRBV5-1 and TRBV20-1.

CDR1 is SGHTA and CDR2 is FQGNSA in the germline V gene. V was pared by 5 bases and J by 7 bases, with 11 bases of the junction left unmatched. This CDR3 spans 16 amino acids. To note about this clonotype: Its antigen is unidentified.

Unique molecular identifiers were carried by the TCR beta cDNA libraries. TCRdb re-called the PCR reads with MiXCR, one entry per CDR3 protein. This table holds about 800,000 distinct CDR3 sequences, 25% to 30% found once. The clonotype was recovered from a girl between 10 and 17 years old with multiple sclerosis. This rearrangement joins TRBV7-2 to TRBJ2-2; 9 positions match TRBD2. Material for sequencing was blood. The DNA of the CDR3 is TGTGCCAGCAGCCCCGGGACTAGCTTTCATTTCGGGGAGCTGTTTTTT. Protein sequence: CASSPGTSFHFGELFF.